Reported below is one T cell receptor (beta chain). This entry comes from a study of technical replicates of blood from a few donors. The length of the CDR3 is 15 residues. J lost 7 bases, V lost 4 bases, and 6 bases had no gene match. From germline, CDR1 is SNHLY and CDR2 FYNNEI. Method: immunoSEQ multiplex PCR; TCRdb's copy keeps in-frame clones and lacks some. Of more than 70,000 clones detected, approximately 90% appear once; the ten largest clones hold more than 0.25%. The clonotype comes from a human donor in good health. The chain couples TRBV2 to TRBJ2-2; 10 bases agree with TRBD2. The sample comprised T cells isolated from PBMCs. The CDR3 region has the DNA TGTGCCAGCAGTGTAACTAGCGGGGCGTTCGGGGAGCTGTTTTTT. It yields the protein CASSVTSGAFGELFF.